This T cell receptor (beta chain) was recovered during a study of identical twins. Carrying unique molecular identifiers, the cDNA also gained a universal primer site through template switching. TCRdb recomputed calls from the 5' RACE reads with MiXCR, one row per CDR3 protein. The table lists 150,000 or so distinct CDR3 sequences, under 4.5% of them singletons, with roughly 8% in the top ten. This clonotype was picked up many times. Its cognate antigen is unknown. The V end lost 0 bases, the J end lost 9 bases, and 7 bases lay between the germline ends. The CDR3 has 13 residues. The germline CDR1 and CDR2 sequences are SGHRS and YFSETQ. Study-level results: Within beta out-of-frame sequences, the excess sharing observed between twins was weaker.

This clonotype originated in a man aged 18 to 29 in good health. Sample: memory T cells sorted from blood. The chain recombines TRBV5-1 with TRBJ1-6; D gene ambiguous. CDR3 amino acids: CASSLDAGSPLHF. CDR3 DNA: TGCGCCAGCAGCTTGGATGCGGGTTCACCCCTCCACTTT.